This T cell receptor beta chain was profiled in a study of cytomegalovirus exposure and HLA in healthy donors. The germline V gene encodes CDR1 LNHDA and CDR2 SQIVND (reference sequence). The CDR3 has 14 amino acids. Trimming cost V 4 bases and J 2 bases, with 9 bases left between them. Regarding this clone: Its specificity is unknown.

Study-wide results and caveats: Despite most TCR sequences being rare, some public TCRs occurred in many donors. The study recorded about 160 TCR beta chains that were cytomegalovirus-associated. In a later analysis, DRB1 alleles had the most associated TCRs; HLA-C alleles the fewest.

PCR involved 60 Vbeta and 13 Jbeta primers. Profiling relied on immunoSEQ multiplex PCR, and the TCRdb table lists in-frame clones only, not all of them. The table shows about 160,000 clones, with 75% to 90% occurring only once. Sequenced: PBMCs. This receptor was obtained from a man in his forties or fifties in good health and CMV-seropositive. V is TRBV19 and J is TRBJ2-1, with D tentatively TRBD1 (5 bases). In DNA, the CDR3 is TGTGCCAGTAGTACAGGGATCCCCTACAATGAGCAGTTCTTC. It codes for CASSTGIPYNEQFF.